The 32 T cell receptor beta chains below come from one sample, sequenced in a study of cytomegalovirus exposure and HLA in healthy donors. It was with 60 Vbeta and 13 Jbeta primers that the PCR ran. Sequencing was performed with immunoSEQ multiplex PCR; in TCRdb, only in-frame clones are kept and a portion is missing. Of tens of thousands of clones in the sample, roughly two thirds were seen once. The sample consisted of PBMCs. The receptors shown here come from a man aged 50 to 60 in good health and CMV-seronegative.

The chain is built from TRBV2 and TRBJ1-5; D is ambiguous. The germline V gene encodes CDR1 SNHLY and CDR2 FYNNEI. This CDR3 comprises 14 residues. V was shortened by 8 bases and J by 0 bases, with 11 bases between the two germline ends. This CDR3 is CASLGRNSNQPQHF. CDR3 coding DNA: TGTGCCAGCCTTGGGAGGAATAGCAATCAGCCCCAGCATTTT.

V and J are TRBV9 and TRBJ2-5; perhaps TRBD2 as D (7 bases). Matching the DNA end better, TRBJ2-7 makes the J call doubtful. In germline, CDR1 is SGDLS, CDR2 YYNGEE. This CDR3 comprises 13 residues. CDR3 DNA sequence: TGTGCCAGCAGCGCTAGGGGGGGATACGAGCAGTACTTC. It is translated as CASSARGGYEQYF.

This chain uses TRBV7-9 with TRBJ1-3; 9 bases align to TRBD1. This CDR3 has 14 residues. Trimming took 5 bases from V and 4 from J; bases not matched to a gene: 3. Per germline, CDR1 SEHNR and CDR2 FQNEAQ (reference sequence). CDR3: CASSSDRGGNTIYF. The CDR3, as DNA: TGTGCCAGCAGCAGCGACAGGGGGGGAAACACCATATATTTT. The variable domain in full, with the rest retrieved from reference TRBV7-9 and TRBJ1-3, is DTGVSQNPRHKITKRGQNVTFRCDPISEHNRLYWYRQTLGQGPEFLTYFQNEAQLEKSRLLSDRFSAERPKGSFSTLEIQRTEQGDSAMYLCASSSDRGGNTIYFGEGSWLTVV.

The chain employs TRBV15 and TRBJ1-2, with a weak D call TRBD1 (6 bases). The germline gives CDR1 LNHNV, CDR2 YYDKDF (reference sequence). Deletions cut 2 bases from V and 7 bases from J, with 14 bases between. CDR3 length: 14 amino acids. The CDR3 DNA reads TGTGCCACCAGCAGAAGACGACAGGCCGGTGGCTACACCTTC. Its translation: CATSRRRQAGGYTF.

The V gene is TRBV19, the J gene TRBJ1-5; D is ambiguous. The V gene's germline CDR1 is LNHDA and CDR2 SQIVND (reference sequence). V dropped 3 bases and J dropped 7 bases, with 7 bases sitting between them. The CDR3 loop spans 12 amino acids. The CDR3 coding sequence is TGTGCCAGTAGTATTTTGGGCCAGCCCCAGCATTTT. It codes for CASSILGQPQHF.

The chain is built from TRBV4-1 and TRBJ1-5; 8 bases agree with TRBD1. The CDR3 covers 17 residues. CDR1 is MGHRA, CDR2 YSYEKL, per germline. The V segment lost 0 bases and the J segment 2 bases; nucleotides outside the gene matches: 6. The CDR3 loop is CASSQDEPDRGNQPQHF. Here the CDR3 DNA reads TGCGCCAGCAGCCAAGATGAGCCGGACAGGGGCAATCAGCCCCAGCATTTT.

This chain links TRBV18 with TRBJ1-2; no clear D gene. Germline assignment: CDR1 KGHSH and CDR2 LQKENI. The CDR3 extends over 14 amino acids. Trimming took 4 bases from V and 0 from J, leaving 9 bases between them. The CDR3 loop is CASSRAETNYGYTF. In DNA, the CDR3 is TGTGCCAGCTCACGGGCAGAGACTAACTATGGCTACACCTTC.

The chain joins TRBV15 to TRBJ1-5; D may be TRBD1 (5 bases). CDR3 length: 12 residues. Germline CDR1 is LNHNV and CDR2 is YYDKDF (reference sequence). V was clipped by 5 bases and J by 11 bases, with 13 bases between them. The CDR3 DNA follows: TGTGCCACCAGCGTTTTTAAGGGGTCCCAGCATTTT. This gives the protein CATSVFKGSQHF. The whole variable domain, remainder taken from reference TRBV15 and TRBJ1-5, is DAMVIQNPRYQVTQFGKPVTLSCSQTLNHNVMYWYQQKSSQAPKLLFHYYDKDFNNEADTPDNFQSRRPNTSFCFLDIRSPGLGDTAMYLCATSVFKGSQHFGDGTRLSIL.

The chain is built from TRBV9 and TRBJ2-5; D perhaps matches TRBD1 (6 bases). Germline values: CDR1 SGDLS, CDR2 YYNGEE. The CDR3 runs to 14 residues. V was pared by 4 bases and J by 3 bases, with 13 bases between. The CDR3 region has the DNA TGTGCCAGCAGCCCCACAGGGTTTGAAGAGACCCAGTACTTC. Its translation: CASSPTGFEETQYF.

This clone was seen only a few times. V is TRBV6-5 and J is TRBJ2-2; D uncertain. The ends were cut back, 6 bases at V and 6 bases at J, with 8 bases in the middle. Per the germline V gene, CDR1 is MNHEY and CDR2 is SVGAGI. This CDR3 is 12 amino acids long. The CDR3 protein is CASSHSPGELFF. The CDR3 DNA reads TGTGCCAGCAGCCACTCTCCCGGGGAGCTGTTTTTT.

V usage is TRBV7-3 and J usage is TRBJ1-3, with TRBD1 as a possible D gene (6 bases). The CDR3 spans 17 residues. Germline V gene sequence: CDR1 SGHTA, CDR2 FQGTGA. Trimming shortened V by 2 bases and J by 0 bases, and 14 bases separated the two germline ends. Here the CDR3 DNA reads TGTGCCAGCAGCTTACCGACAGGAGCCTACTCTGGAAACACCATATATTTT. It translates to CASSLPTGAYSGNTIYF.

DNA for the CDR3: TGTGCCAGCAGCGCCGACGCTCACAGGGGGCTCGAGGGCTACACCTTC. It specifies CASSADAHRGLEGYTF. The chain employs TRBV9 and TRBJ1-2, with 9 bases identical to TRBD1. Germline CDR1 reads SGDLS; CDR2 reads YYNGEE. The CDR3 is 16 residues long. V dropped 3 bases and J dropped 8; count of bases not matched to a gene: 14.

V usage is TRBV29-1 and J usage is TRBJ1-2; TRBD1 might be the D (6 bases). This CDR3 has 14 residues. The germline CDR1 and CDR2 sequences are SQVTM and ANQGSEA. Deletions cut 2 bases from V and 6 bases from J, with 16 bases between. The DNA of the CDR3 is TGCAGCGTTGAATCGCTTCAGGGGAGAGATGGCTACACCTTC. This encodes CSVESLQGRDGYTF.

V usage is TRBV19 and J usage is TRBJ1-4, with 9 bases aligning to TRBD1. The CDR3 spans 16 residues. With 6 bases clipped from V and 2 bases from J, the junction kept 7 bases outside the gene matches. Looked up from germline, CDR1 is LNHDA and CDR2 is SQIVND (reference sequence). This CDR3 reads CASRKDRGVTNEKLFF. Written as DNA, the CDR3 is TGTGCCAGTAGAAAGGACAGGGGTGTCACTAATGAAAAACTGTTTTTT.

The chain combines TRBV5-5 with TRBJ2-7, with unresolved D. The CDR3 extends over 13 amino acids. Looked up from germline, CDR1 is SGHKS and CDR2 is YYEKEE (reference sequence). Deletions cut 2 bases from V and 1 base from J, with 7 bases between. The CDR3 is CASSFPSSYEQYF. The CDR3 bases are TGTGCCAGCAGCTTCCCCTCTTCCTACGAGCAGTACTTC.

The chain combines TRBV11-2 with TRBJ2-5; D possibly corresponds to TRBD2 (6 bases). The better agreement between TRBJ2-7 and the DNA end casts doubt on the J call. This CDR3 comprises 14 residues. CDR1 is SGHAT, CDR2 FQNNGV, per germline. CDR3 DNA sequence: TGTGCCAGCAGCTTAATGGACTACTCCTACGAGCAGTACTTC. This sequence encodes CASSLMDYSYEQYF.

The chain carries TRBV29-1 and TRBJ1-5, with D tentatively TRBD1 (5 bases). Germline-derived CDR1 and CDR2 are SQVTM and ANQGSEA. CDR3 length equals 14 residues. V gave up 4 bases and J gave up 2 bases, with 12 bases separating them. The CDR3 loop is CSVGGALGNQPQHF. In DNA form, the CDR3 reads TGCAGCGTTGGTGGGGCCCTAGGCAATCAGCCCCAGCATTTT. Combining the CDR3 with reference TRBV29-1 and TRBJ1-5 gives the whole variable domain SAVISQKPSRDICQRGTSLTIQCQVDSQVTMMFWYRQQPGQSLTLIATANQGSEATYESGFVIDKFPISRPNLTFSTLTVSNMSPEDSSIYLCSVGGALGNQPQHFGDGTRLSIL.

This clone was seen more than once but under ten times. The chain has TRBV6-5 and TRBJ1-2; D is unclear. V lost 4 bases and J 8 bases, leaving 14 bases between the germline ends. CDR3 length equals 13 residues. Germline lookup yields CDR1 MNHEY and CDR2 SVGAGI. The CDR3 region has the DNA TGTGCCAGCAGTTTTATAGGGAGTAGCGGCTACACCTTC. It encodes CASSFIGSSGYTF.

This clone is a singleton in its sample. V usage is TRBV2 and J usage is TRBJ1-1, with D perhaps TRBD1 (6 bases). CDR3 size: 13 residues. Trimming took off 4 bases at V and 5 bases at J, with 11 bases between the two ends. The germline gives CDR1 SNHLY, CDR2 FYNNEI. The CDR3 DNA is TGTGCCAGCAGTGTTCAGGGGCGGACTGAAGCTTTCTTT. It encodes CASSVQGRTEAFF.

The chain employs TRBV5-1 and TRBJ2-5; D remains unclear. Trimming cost V 4 bases and J 3 bases, with 7 bases left between them. The CDR3 runs 12 residues. In germline, CDR1 is SGHRS, CDR2 YFSETQ. CDR3 bases: TGCGCCAGCAGCAAGAACAAAGAGACCCAGTACTTC. Translating it yields CASSKNKETQYF.

V gene TRBV6-1 combines with J gene TRBJ1-4; 7 bases line up with TRBD1. This CDR3 has 16 amino acids. J gave up 8 bases and V 3 bases, and 12 bases lay outside the gene matches. Germline values: CDR1 MNHNS, CDR2 SASEGT. The CDR3 here is CASSEVQGTHQEKLFF. CDR3 coding DNA: TGTGCCAGCAGTGAGGTACAGGGGACACATCAGGAAAAACTGTTTTTT.

This chain joins TRBV13 and TRBJ2-5; TRBD2 might be the D (5 bases). CDR1 and CDR2 from the germline V gene are PRHDT and FYEKMQ (reference sequence). CDR3 length equals 16 residues. Trimming removed 0 bases at V and 2 bases at J, with 13 bases between. As DNA, the CDR3 is TGTGCCAGCAGCTTAGGGTTGGTAGCGAAGCAAGAGACCCAGTACTTC. This codes for CASSLGLVAKQETQYF.

This chain links TRBV27 with TRBJ1-1; D might be TRBD1 (6 bases). With 7 bases removed from V and 5 bases from J, the gap between germline ends came to 26 bases. Germline CDR1 reads MNHEY; CDR2 reads SMNVEV (reference sequence). CDR3 size: 17 residues. The CDR3 DNA reads TGTGCCAGCACCAGCTGGGGACCAGACAAAGGGGGAACTGAAGCTTTCTTT. It specifies CASTSWGPDKGGTEAFF.

The genes are TRBV9 and TRBJ2-1; 8 nucleotides line up with TRBD1. Germline values: CDR1 SGDLS, CDR2 YYNGEE. The V segment lost 3 bases and the J segment 6 bases; nucleotides outside the gene matches: 11. The CDR3 spans 16 residues. The CDR3 DNA reads TGTGCCAGCAGCGGACTGGGACAGGCCCGCGGCAATGAGCAGTTCTTC. Protein sequence: CASSGLGQARGNEQFF.

V and J are TRBV9 and TRBJ2-3; 9 bases agree with TRBD2. Looked up from germline, CDR1 is SGDLS and CDR2 is YYNGEE. Trimming removed 0 bases from V and 5 bases from J; junction bases left unmatched: 4. The CDR3 is made up of 15 amino acids. CDR3 DNA sequence: TGTGCCAGCAGCGTAGATGGTAGCGGGGGAGATACGCAGTATTTT. The encoded protein is CASSVDGSGGDTQYF.

This clone showed up just once. This chain links TRBV5-1 with TRBJ2-7; D possibly corresponds to TRBD1 (5 bases). The V gene's germline CDR1 is SGHRS and CDR2 YFSETQ. This CDR3 spans 16 amino acids. V lost 1 base to trimming and J lost 4 bases, with 18 bases between them. CDR3 protein: CASSLTSLTVEYEQYF. The CDR3 region has the DNA TGCGCCAGCAGCTTGACCAGTTTGACAGTAGAATACGAGCAGTACTTC.

This clone has just a few counts. This chain connects TRBV15 to TRBJ1-2; D not certain. V lost 0 bases, J lost 5 bases, and 10 bases lay in between. The CDR3 runs to 14 residues. CDR1 and CDR2 (germline): LNHNV, YYDKDF (reference sequence). The CDR3 DNA follows: TGTGCCACCAGCAGAGACGGGGTTCGGTATGGCTACACCTTC. Its translation is CATSRDGVRYGYTF.

The rearrangement uses TRBV29-1 and TRBJ2-7, with D possibly TRBD1 on 6 matching bases. Germline CDR1 SQVTM, CDR2 ANQGSEA. V was trimmed by 6 bases and J by 0 bases, leaving 24 bases between them. The CDR3 length is 17 residues. In DNA form, the CDR3 reads TGCAGCGTCCGTGGACTCGTGGTAGGGACAAGCTCCTACGAGCAGTACTTC. This encodes CSVRGLVVGTSSYEQYF.

The rearrangement joins TRBV6-4 to TRBJ1-2; D is unresolved. The V end lost 2 bases, the J end lost 4 bases, and 11 bases lay between the germline ends. Germline loops: CDR1 MRHNA, CDR2 SNTAGT. The CDR3 is 14 residues long. CDR3 loop: CASSDSGSAYGYTF. The CDR3, as DNA: TGTGCCAGCAGTGACAGCGGTTCGGCCTATGGCTACACCTTC.

The chain couples TRBV18 to TRBJ2-7; tentative D call: TRBD1 (5 bases). Germline CDR1 is KGHSH and CDR2 is LQKENI. The CDR3 length is 24 residues. The V end was cut by 1 base, the J end by 0 bases, with 37 bases between. Written as DNA, the CDR3 is TGTGCCAGCTCACCACGAGTAAGGATACAGGTGGTCCTCCTGGAGAAGGGGCTCTCCTACGAGCAGTACTTC. Its protein product is CASSPRVRIQVVLLEKGLSYEQYF.

This clone showed up just a few times. The V call is TRBV5-5, the J call TRBJ2-7; D might be TRBD1 (6 bases). V lost 0 bases and J 5 bases, leaving 15 bases between the germline ends. CDR3 length equals 15 residues. CDR1 and CDR2 from the germline V gene are SGHKS and YYEKEE (reference sequence). The CDR3: CASSLARQVSHEQYF. The CDR3 region has the DNA TGTGCCAGCAGCTTGGCCAGACAGGTTTCCCACGAGCAGTACTTC.

This clone was seen only a few times. The chain recombines TRBV2 with TRBJ2-5, with D possibly TRBD2 on 5 matching bases. V was clipped by 7 bases and J by 3 bases, with 9 bases between them. The CDR3 has 12 amino acids. Germline V CDR1 and CDR2: SNHLY, FYNNEI. The CDR3 DNA reads TGTGCCAGCAACGGGGTGGAAGAGACCCAGTACTTC. This encodes CASNGVEETQYF.